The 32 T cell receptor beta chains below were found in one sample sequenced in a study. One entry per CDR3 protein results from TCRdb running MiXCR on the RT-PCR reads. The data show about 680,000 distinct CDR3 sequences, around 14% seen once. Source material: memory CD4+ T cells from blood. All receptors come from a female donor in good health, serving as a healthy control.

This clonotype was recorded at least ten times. In DNA form, the CDR3 reads TGCAGCGTTGATCACAAGAACACCGGGGAGCTGTTTTTT. This translates into CSVDHKNTGELFF. The gene calls are TRBV29-1 and TRBJ2-2; D is unclear. The CDR3 has 13 amino acids. Germline values: CDR1 SQVTM, CDR2 ANQGSEA. Trimming shortened V by 3 bases and J by 1 base, and 6 bases separated the two germline ends.

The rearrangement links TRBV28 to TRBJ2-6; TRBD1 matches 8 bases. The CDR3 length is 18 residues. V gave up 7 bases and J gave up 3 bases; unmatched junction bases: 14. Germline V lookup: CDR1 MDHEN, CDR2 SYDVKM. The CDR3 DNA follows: TGTGCCAGCACCACGCCCAGGGGGCCCTTTTTTGGGGCCAACGTCCTGACTTTC. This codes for CASTTPRGPFFGANVLTF.

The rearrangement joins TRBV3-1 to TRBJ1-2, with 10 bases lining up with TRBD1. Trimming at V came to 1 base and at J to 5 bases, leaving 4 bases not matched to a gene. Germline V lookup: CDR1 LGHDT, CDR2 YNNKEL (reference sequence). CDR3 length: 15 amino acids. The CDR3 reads CASSQGQGAHYGYTF. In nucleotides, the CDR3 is TGTGCCAGCAGCCAAGGACAGGGGGCGCATTATGGCTACACCTTC.

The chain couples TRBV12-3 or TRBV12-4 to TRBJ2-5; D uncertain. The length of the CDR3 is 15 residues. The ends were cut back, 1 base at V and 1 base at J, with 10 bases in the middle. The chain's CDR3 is CASSLGLRLQETQYF. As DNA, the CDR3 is TGTGCCAGCAGTTTAGGGCTACGTCTCCAAGAGACCCAGTACTTC.

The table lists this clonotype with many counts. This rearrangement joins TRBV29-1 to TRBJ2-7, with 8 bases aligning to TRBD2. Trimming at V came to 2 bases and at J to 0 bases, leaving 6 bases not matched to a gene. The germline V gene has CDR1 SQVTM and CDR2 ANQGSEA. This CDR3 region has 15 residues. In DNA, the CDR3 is TGCAGCGTTGAAACTGGGCTAGCGGGCTCCTACGAGCAGTACTTC. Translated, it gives CSVETGLAGSYEQYF.

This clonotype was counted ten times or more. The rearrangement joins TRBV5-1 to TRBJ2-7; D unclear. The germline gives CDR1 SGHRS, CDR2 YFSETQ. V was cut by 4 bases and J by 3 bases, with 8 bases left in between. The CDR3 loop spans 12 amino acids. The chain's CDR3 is CASSEQSYEQYF. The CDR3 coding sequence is TGCGCCAGCAGCGAACAGAGCTACGAGCAGTACTTC.

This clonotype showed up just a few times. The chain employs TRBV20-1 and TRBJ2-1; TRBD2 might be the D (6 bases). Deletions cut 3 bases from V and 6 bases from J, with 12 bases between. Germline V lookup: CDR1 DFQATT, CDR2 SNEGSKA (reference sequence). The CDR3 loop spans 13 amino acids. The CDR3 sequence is CSARDYRGNEQFF. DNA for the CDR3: TGCAGTGCTAGGGACTACCGAGGCAATGAGCAGTTCTTC.

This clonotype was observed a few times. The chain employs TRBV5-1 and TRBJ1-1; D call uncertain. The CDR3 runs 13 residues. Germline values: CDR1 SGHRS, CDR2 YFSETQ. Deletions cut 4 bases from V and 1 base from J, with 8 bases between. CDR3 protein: CASSEPQNTEAFF. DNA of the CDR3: TGCGCCAGCAGCGAACCACAGAACACTGAAGCTTTCTTT.

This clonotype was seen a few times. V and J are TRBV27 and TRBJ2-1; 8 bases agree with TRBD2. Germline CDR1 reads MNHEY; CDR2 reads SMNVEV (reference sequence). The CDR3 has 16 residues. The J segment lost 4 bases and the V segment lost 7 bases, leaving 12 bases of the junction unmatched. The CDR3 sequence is CASTYRGLAGYNEQFF. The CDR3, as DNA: TGTGCCAGCACCTACCGTGGGTTAGCGGGATACAATGAGCAGTTCTTC.

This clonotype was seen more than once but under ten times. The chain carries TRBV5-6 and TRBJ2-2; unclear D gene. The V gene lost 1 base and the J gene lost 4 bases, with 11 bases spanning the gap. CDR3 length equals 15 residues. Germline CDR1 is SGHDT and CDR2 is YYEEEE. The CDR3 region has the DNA TGTGCCAGCAGCTTGTTACGAGTGAGCACCGGGGAGCTGTTTTTT. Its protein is CASSLLRVSTGELFF. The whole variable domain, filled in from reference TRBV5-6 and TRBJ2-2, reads DAGVTQSPTHLIKTRGQQVTLRCSPKSGHDTVSWYQQALGQGPQFIFQYYEEEERQRGNFPDRFSGHQFPNYSSELNVNALLLGDSALYLCASSLLRVSTGELFFGEGSRLTVL.

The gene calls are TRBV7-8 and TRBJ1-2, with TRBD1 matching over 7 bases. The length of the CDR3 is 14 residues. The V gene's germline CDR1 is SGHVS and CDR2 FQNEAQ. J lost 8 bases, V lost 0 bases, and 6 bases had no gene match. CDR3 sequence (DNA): TGTGCCAGCAGCTTAGCAGACAGGGAAAAAGGCTACACCTTC. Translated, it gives CASSLADREKGYTF.

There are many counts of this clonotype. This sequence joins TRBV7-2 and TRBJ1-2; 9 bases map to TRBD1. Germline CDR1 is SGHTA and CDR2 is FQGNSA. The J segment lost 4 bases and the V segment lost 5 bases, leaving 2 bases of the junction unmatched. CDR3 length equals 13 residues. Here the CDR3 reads CASSLDRGYGYTF. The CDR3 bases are TGTGCCAGCAGCCTGGACAGGGGCTATGGCTACACCTTC.

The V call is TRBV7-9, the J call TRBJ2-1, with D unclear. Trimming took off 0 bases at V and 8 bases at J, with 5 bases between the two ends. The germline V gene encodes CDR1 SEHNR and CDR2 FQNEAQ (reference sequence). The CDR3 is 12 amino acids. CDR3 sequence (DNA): TGTGCCAGCAGCTTAGCGAAGGATGAGCAGTTCTTC. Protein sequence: CASSLAKDEQFF.

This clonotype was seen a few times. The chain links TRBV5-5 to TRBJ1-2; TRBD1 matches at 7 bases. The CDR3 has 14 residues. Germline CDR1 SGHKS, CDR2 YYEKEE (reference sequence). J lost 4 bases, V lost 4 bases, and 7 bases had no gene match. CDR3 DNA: TGTGCCAGCAGCAGACAGGGAATGGTCTATGGCTACACCTTC. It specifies CASSRQGMVYGYTF.

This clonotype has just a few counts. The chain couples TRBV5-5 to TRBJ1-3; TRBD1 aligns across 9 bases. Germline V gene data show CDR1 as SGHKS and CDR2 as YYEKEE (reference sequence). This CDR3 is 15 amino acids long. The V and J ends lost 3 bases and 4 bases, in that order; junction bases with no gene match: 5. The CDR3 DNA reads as TGTGCCAGCAGCTGGGACAGGGAAAACGGAAACACCATATATTTT. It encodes CASSWDRENGNTIYF. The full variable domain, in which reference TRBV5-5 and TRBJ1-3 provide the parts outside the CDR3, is DAGVTQSPTHLIKTRGQQVTLRCSPISGHKSVSWYQQVLGQGPQFIFQYYEKEERGRGNFPDRFSARQFPNYSSELNVNALLLGDSALYLCASSWDRENGNTIYFGEGSWLTVV.

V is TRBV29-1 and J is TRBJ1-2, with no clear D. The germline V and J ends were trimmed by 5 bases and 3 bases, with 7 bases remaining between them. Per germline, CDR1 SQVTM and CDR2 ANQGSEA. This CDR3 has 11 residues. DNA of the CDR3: TGCAGCGTTAAGACCGACTATGGCTACACCTTC. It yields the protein CSVKTDYGYTF. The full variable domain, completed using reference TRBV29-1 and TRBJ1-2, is SAVISQKPSRDICQRGTSLTIQCQVDSQVTMMFWYRQQPGQSLTLIATANQGSEATYESGFVIDKFPISRPNLTFSTLTVSNMSPEDSSIYLCSVKTDYGYTFGSGTRLTVV.

Here the CDR3 DNA reads TGTGCCATCAGTGAGGGGTCCCTTACGCAGTATTTT. This sequence encodes CAISEGSLTQYF. The rearrangement links TRBV10-3 to TRBJ2-3; D remains ambiguous. The germline V gene encodes CDR1 ENHRY and CDR2 SYGVKD. The CDR3 spans 12 residues. V was pared by 2 bases and J by 8 bases, with 8 bases between.

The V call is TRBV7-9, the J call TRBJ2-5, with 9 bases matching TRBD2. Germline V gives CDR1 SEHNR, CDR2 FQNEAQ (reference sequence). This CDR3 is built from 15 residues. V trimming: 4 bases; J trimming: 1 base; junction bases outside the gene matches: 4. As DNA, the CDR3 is TGTGCCAGCAGCTCCCCGCGGGAGGGCCAAGAGACCCAGTACTTC. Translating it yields CASSSPREGQETQYF. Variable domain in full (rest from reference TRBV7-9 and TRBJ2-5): DTGVSQNPRHKITKRGQNVTFRCDPISEHNRLYWYRQTLGQGPEFLTYFQNEAQLEKSRLLSDRFSAERPKGSFSTLEIQRTEQGDSAMYLCASSSPREGQETQYFGPGTRLLVL.

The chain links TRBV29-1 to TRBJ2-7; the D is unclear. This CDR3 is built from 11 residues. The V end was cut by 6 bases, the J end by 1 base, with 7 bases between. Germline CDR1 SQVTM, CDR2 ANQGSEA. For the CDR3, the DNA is TGCAGCGTCGTGGATTCCTACGAGCAGTACTTC. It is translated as CSVVDSYEQYF.

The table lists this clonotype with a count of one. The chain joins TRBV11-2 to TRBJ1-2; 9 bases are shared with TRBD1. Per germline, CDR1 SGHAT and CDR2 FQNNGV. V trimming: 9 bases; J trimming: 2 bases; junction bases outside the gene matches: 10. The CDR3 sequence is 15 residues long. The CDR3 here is CASSMRQGVNYGYTF. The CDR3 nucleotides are TGTGCCAGTAGTATGCGACAGGGGGTGAACTATGGCTACACCTTC.

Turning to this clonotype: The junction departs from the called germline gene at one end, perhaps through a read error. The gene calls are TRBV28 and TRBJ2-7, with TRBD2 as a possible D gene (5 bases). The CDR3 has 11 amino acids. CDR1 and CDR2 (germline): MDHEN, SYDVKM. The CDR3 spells CASSSYERTAF. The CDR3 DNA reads TGTGCCAGCAGTTCGTACGAACGGACTGCTTTC.

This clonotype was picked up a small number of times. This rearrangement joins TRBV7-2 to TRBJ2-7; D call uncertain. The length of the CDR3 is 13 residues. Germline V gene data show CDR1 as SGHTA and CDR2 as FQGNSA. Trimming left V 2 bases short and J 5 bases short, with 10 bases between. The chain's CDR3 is CASSLPSRDEQYF. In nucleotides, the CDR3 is TGTGCCAGCAGCTTACCTAGTCGGGACGAGCAGTACTTC. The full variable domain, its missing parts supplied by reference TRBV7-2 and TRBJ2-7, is GAGVSQSPSNKVTEKGKDVELRCDPISGHTALYWYRQSLGQGLEFLIYFQGNSAPDKSGLPSDRFSAERTGGSVSTLTIQRTQQEDSAVYLCASSLPSRDEQYFGPGTRLTVT.

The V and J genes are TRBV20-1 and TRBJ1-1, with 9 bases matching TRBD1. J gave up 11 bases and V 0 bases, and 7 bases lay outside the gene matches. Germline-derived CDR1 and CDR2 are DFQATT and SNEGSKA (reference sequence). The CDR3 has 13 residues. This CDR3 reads CSARDPFGTGAFF. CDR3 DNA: TGCAGTGCTAGAGATCCATTCGGGACAGGGGCTTTCTTT.

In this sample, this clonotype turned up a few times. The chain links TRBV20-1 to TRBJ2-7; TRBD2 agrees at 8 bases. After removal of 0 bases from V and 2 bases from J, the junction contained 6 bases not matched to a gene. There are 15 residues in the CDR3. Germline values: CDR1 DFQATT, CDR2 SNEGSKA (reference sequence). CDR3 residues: CSARDSSGNPYEQYF. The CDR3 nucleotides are TGCAGTGCTAGAGATAGTAGCGGGAACCCCTACGAGCAGTACTTC.

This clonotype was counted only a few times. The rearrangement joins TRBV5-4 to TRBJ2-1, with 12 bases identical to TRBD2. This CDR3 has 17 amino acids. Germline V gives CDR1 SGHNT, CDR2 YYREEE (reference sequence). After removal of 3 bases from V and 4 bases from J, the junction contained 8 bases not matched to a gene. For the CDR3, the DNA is TGTGCCAGCAGCTCGCCTAGCGGGAGGGCAGGGTACAATGAGCAGTTCTTC. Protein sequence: CASSSPSGRAGYNEQFF.

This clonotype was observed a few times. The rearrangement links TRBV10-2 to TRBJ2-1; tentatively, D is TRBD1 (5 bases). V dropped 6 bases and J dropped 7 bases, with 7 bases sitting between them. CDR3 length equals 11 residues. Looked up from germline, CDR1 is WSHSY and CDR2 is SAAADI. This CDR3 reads CASRRQNEQFF. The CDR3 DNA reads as TGCGCCAGCAGACGACAGAATGAGCAGTTCTTC.

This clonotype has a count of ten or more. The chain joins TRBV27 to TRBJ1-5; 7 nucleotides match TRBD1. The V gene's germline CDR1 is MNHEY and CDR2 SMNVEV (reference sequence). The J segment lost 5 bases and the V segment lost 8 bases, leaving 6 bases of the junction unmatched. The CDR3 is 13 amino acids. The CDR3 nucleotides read TGTGCCAGCGCGAGGGGGCGCGATCAGCCCCAGCATTTT. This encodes CASARGRDQPQHF.

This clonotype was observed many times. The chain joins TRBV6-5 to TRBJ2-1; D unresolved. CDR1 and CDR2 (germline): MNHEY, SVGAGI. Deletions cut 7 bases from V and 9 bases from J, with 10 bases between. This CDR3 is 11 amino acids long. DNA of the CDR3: TGTGCCAGCACCCTGAGGAGTGAGCAGTTCTTC. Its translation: CASTLRSEQFF.

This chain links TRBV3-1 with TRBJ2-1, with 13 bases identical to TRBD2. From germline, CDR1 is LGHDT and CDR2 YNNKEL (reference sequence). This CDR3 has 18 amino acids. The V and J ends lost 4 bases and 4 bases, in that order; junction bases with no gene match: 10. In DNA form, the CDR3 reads TGTGCCAGCAGCCGCCTAAACCCGGGACTAGCGGGATACAATGAGCAGTTCTTC. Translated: CASSRLNPGLAGYNEQFF.

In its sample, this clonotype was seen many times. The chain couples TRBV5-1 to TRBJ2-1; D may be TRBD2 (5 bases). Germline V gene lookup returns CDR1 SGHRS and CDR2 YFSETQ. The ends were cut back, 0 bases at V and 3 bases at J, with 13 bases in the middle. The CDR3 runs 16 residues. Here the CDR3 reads CASSLAVGEGYNEQFF. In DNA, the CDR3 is TGCGCCAGCAGCTTGGCCGTGGGAGAGGGCTACAATGAGCAGTTCTTC.

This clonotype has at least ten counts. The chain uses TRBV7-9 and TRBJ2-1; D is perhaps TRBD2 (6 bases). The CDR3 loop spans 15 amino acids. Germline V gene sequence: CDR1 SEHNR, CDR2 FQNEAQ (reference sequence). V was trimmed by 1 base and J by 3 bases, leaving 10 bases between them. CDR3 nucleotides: TGTGCCAGCAGCTTAGGGGACGGGGGCTACAATGAGCAGTTCTTC. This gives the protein CASSLGDGGYNEQFF.

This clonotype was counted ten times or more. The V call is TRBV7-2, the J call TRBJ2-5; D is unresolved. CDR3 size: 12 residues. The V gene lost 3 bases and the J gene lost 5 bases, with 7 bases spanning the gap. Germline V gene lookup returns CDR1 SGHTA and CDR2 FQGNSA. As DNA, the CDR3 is TGTGCCAGCAGCTTTGACCGGGAGACCCAGTACTTC. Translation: CASSFDRETQYF.